This TCR beta chain was obtained from a study of shared clonotypes between healthy human individuals. None of the donors, who were healthy HIV-negative adults, had recently had acute infections or vaccinations. Study conclusions and caveats: Represented genetic and exposure-history diversity was restricted by having few donors. The study found lower generation probabilities in non-shared clonotypes than in those shared by all four donors. Among donors, the sharing of clonotypes was expected to be influenced by sequencing depth.

Only in-frame clones appear in the TCRdb table, and some are missing; sequencing was by immunoSEQ multiplex PCR. This sample has roughly 410,000 clones; just over 95% occur once, and the top ten carry about 0.34%. As regards this clone: The antigen is unknown.

Germline values: CDR1 SGHRS, CDR2 YFSETQ. This CDR3 is built from 15 residues. V gave up 4 bases and J gave up 2 bases, with 16 bases separating them. The TCR comes from a man aged 30-40 years in good health. Sequenced: memory CD8+ T cells sorted from blood. Subset indicated: CD45RO+ cells pooled with CCR7-negative TemRA cells. This chain joins TRBV5-1 and TRBJ2-7; TRBD1 or TRBD2 may be the D gene (6 bases each). The CDR3: CASSRNRASAYEQYF. As DNA, the CDR3 is TGCGCCAGCAGCCGAAACAGGGCTAGCGCCTACGAGCAGTACTTC. Drawing the rest from reference TRBV5-1 and TRBJ2-7, the complete variable domain is KAGVTQTPRYLIKTRGQQVTLSCSPISGHRSVSWYQQTPGQGLQFLFEYFSETQRNKGNFPGRFSGRQFSNSRSEMNVSTLELGDSALYLCASSRNRASAYEQYFGPGTRLTVT.